This T cell receptor beta chain was sequenced for a study of early T cells in non-severe SARS-CoV-2 infection. Whole-study findings and limits: VDJdb matches were skewed toward anti-spike CD8 T cell responses.

MiXCR, applied by TCRdb to the 5' RACE reads, yields one record per CDR3 protein. The data contain tens of thousands of distinct CDR3 sequences, 5.9% of them singletons. Ten or more counts support this clonotype. The antigen remains undetermined. The sequenced sample consisted of whole blood. This clonotype was obtained from an adult who was a healthcare worker with PCR-confirmed SARS-CoV-2 infection or an uninfected control (not recorded which).

The CDR3 nucleotides are TGCGCCAGCAGCGATCGAGAGCGGGTCAATGAGCAGTTCTTC. It encodes CASSDRERVNEQFF. This chain uses TRBV5-1 with TRBJ2-1, with D perhaps matching TRBD2 (6 bases). Germline CDR1 and CDR2: SGHRS and YFSETQ. V lost 4 bases and J lost 6, with 14 bases in between. The CDR3 contains 14 residues.